Following are 15 T cell receptor beta chains from one sample sequenced in a study of T-cell reconstitution after alpha-beta-depleted transplantation in children. Study results and limitations: Fresh T-cell production supplied most of the T-cell counts and diversity seen one year after transplant.

For these TCRs, the target antigens are not known. The TCRbeta library incorporated unique molecular identifiers. In TCRdb, the PCR reads were re-called with MiXCR into one record per CDR3 protein. The data contain 250,000 to 300,000 distinct CDR3 sequences, roughly 7.8% of them singletons. The sequencing here drew on peripheral blood, taken 360 days after TCRalphabeta/CD19-depleted stem cell transplant. The origin of the receptors is a female patient aged 2-9 years who had a stem cell transplant for Fanconi anemia, so the T cells may come from the graft donor.

About this clonotype itself: One base away lies a much larger clone, so this may be a sequencing read error. Because the CDR3 is missing its conserved closing phenylalanine or tryptophan, this is likely a read error. The chain is built from TRBV20-1 and TRBJ2-7; D is unclear. Trimming removed 1 base from V and 4 bases from J, with 5 bases in between. The V gene's germline CDR1 is DFQATT and CDR2 SNEGSKA (reference sequence). There are 11 residues in the CDR3. The CDR3 DNA reads TGCAGTGCTAGAGGAGAGTACGAGCAGTACTCC. Translating gives CSARGEYEQYS.

This clonotype was detected ten times or more. This chain joins TRBV7-9 and TRBJ2-7, with D possibly being TRBD1 or TRBD2 (5 bases each). V was clipped by 5 bases and J by 2 bases, with 10 bases between them. Germline assignment: CDR1 SEHNR and CDR2 FQNEAQ (reference sequence). CDR3 length: 13 residues. The CDR3 protein is CASSRGPPYEQYV. The CDR3 region has the DNA TGTGCCAGCAGCAGGGGACCACCCTACGAGCAGTACGTC.

This clonotype was picked up many times. The chain links TRBV5-4 to TRBJ2-1, with TRBD2 matching 11 bases. Germline lookup yields CDR1 SGHNT and CDR2 YYREEE (reference sequence). The V and J ends lost 1 base and 4 bases, in that order; junction bases with no gene match: 7. The length of the CDR3 is 17 residues. The CDR3 bases are TGTGCCAGCAGCTTGTCTAGCGGGAGGTTTGCATACAATGAGCAGTTCTTC. Protein sequence: CASSLSSGRFAYNEQFF.

This clonotype has ten or more counts. This sequence joins TRBV15 and TRBJ1-3; 9 bases are shared with TRBD1. The germline CDR1 and CDR2 sequences are LNHNV and YYDKDF (reference sequence). The CDR3 extends over 17 amino acids. V trimming: 1 base; J trimming: 9 bases; junction bases outside the gene matches: 13. The CDR3 here is CATSRGMGQGAVSTIYF. As DNA, the CDR3 is TGTGCCACCAGCAGAGGAATGGGACAGGGCGCTGTGAGCACCATATATTTT.

This clonotype has just a few counts. The chain uses TRBV4-2 and TRBJ1-5, with D perhaps matching TRBD1 (6 bases). In germline, CDR1 is LGHNA, CDR2 YNFKEQ. CDR3 length equals 19 residues. Deletions cut 0 bases from V and 3 bases from J, with 21 bases between. CDR3 sequence reads: CASSQDLIFGGHPNQPQHF. As DNA, the CDR3 is TGTGCCAGCAGCCAAGATTTAATTTTTGGGGGGCATCCCAATCAGCCCCAGCATTTT.

The sample holds many counts of this clonotype. This chain links TRBV29-1 with TRBJ2-1, with a tentative D call TRBD2 (6 bases). This CDR3 has 13 residues. The germline V gene has CDR1 SQVTM and CDR2 ANQGSEA. V lost 3 bases to trimming and J lost 4 bases, with 10 bases between them. The CDR3 DNA reads TGCAGCGTTGACCTAGCGTTATACAATGAGCAGTTCTTC. Amino acid sequence: CSVDLALYNEQFF.

This clonotype occurred a few times. The chain employs TRBV11-1 and TRBJ2-5; no reliable D call. The length of the CDR3 is 18 residues. Trimming left V 0 bases short and J 4 bases short, with 21 bases between. CDR1 and CDR2 from the germline V gene are SGHAT and FQDESV (reference sequence). The CDR3 DNA sequence: TGTGCCAGCAGCTTAGCTTCCTCTGGACGTGGTAGGCGAGAGACCCAGTACTTC. As protein: CASSLASSGRGRRETQYF. Variable domain in full (rest from reference TRBV11-1 and TRBJ2-5): EAEVAQSPRYKITEKSQAVAFWCDPISGHATLYWYRQILGQGPELLVQFQDESVVDDSQLPKDRFSAERLKGVDSTLKIQPAELGDSAMYLCASSLASSGRGRRETQYFGPGTRLLVL.

This clonotype was observed at least ten times. The chain recombines TRBV9 with TRBJ2-1, with D possibly matching TRBD1 (6 bases). Between the trimmed V and J ends, which lost 3 bases and 0 bases, there was a span of 13 bases. The germline V gene encodes CDR1 SGDLS and CDR2 YYNGEE. The CDR3 sequence is 16 residues long. CDR3 in DNA: TGTGCCAGCAGCGCCCAAGGGACACTCTCCTACAATGAGCAGTTCTTC. Amino acids: CASSAQGTLSYNEQFF.

This clonotype occurred many times. V and J are TRBV28 and TRBJ2-5; TRBD1 matches 9 bases. The germline V gene encodes CDR1 MDHEN and CDR2 SYDVKM. J lost 2 bases, V lost 1 base, and 5 bases had no gene match. CDR3 length: 16 amino acids. CDR3 nucleotides: TGTGCCAGCAGTTTATTAGGGACAGGGCCACAAGAGACCCAGTACTTC. As protein: CASSLLGTGPQETQYF. The full variable domain, with the rest looked up from reference TRBV28 and TRBJ2-5, is DVKVTQSSRYLVKRTGEKVFLECVQDMDHENMFWYRQDPGLGLRLIYFSYDVKMKEKGDIPEGYSVSREKKERFSLILESASTNQTSMYLCASSLLGTGPQETQYFGPGTRLLVL.

This clonotype showed up many times. The chain combines TRBV29-1 with TRBJ2-2; D unresolved. The germline gives CDR1 SQVTM, CDR2 ANQGSEA. This CDR3 contains 14 residues. V lost 6 bases and J lost 0, with 11 bases in between. The CDR3 DNA reads as TGCAGCGTGTTGAGGAAGACGAACACCGGGGAGCTGTTTTTT. It yields the protein CSVLRKTNTGELFF.

The sample holds a few counts of this clonotype. V gene TRBV12-3 or TRBV12-4 combines with J gene TRBJ2-5; TRBD1 aligns across 7 bases. This CDR3 is 13 amino acids long. J was trimmed by 3 bases and V by 6 bases; bases with no gene match: 4. Here the CDR3 reads CASRGTVKETQYF. CDR3 DNA: TGTGCCAGCAGAGGGACAGTGAAAGAGACCCAGTACTTC.

This rearrangement joins TRBV6-2 or TRBV6-3 to TRBJ2-5; D is unclear. V gave up 6 bases and J gave up 1 base, with 9 bases separating them. The CDR3 is 13 residues long. CDR1 and CDR2 from the germline V gene are MNHEY and SVGEGT. The CDR3: CASRWQSQETQYF. The CDR3 region has the DNA TGTGCCAGCAGGTGGCAGTCCCAAGAGACCCAGTACTTC.

Of note for this clonotype: The CDR3 carries no conserved terminal phenylalanine or tryptophan, so it likely arises from a read error. CDR3 loop: CAISGPGLANEQFI. The CDR3 DNA reads as TGTGCCATCAGTGGTCCGGGACTAGCCAATGAGCAGTTCATC. The chain carries TRBV10-3 and TRBJ2-1; 9 nucleotides agree with TRBD2. Germline CDR1 reads ENHRY; CDR2 reads SYGVKD. CDR3 length: 14 amino acids. Trimming took 4 bases from V and 6 from J; bases not matched to a gene: 4.

This clonotype was recorded many times. V gene TRBV7-3 combines with J gene TRBJ2-7, with 8 bases lining up with TRBD1. Losses at the gene ends were 5 bases for V and 3 bases for J; bases not matched to a gene: 6. Germline loops: CDR1 SGHTA, CDR2 FQGTGA. This CDR3 has 14 residues. CDR3 bases: TGTGCCAGCAGCCCGGGACAGGTTTACTACGAGCAGTACTTC. Amino acids: CASSPGQVYYEQYF.

This clonotype occurred many times. The rearrangement joins TRBV7-6 to TRBJ1-1; TRBD1 matches at 9 bases. This CDR3 has 14 residues. V gave up 1 base and J gave up 4 bases; unmatched junction bases: 1. The V gene's germline CDR1 is SGHVS and CDR2 FNYEAQ. CDR3 nucleotides: TGTGCCAGCAGCTTAGTGACAGGGGGCACTGAAGCTTTCTTT. This encodes CASSLVTGGTEAFF.